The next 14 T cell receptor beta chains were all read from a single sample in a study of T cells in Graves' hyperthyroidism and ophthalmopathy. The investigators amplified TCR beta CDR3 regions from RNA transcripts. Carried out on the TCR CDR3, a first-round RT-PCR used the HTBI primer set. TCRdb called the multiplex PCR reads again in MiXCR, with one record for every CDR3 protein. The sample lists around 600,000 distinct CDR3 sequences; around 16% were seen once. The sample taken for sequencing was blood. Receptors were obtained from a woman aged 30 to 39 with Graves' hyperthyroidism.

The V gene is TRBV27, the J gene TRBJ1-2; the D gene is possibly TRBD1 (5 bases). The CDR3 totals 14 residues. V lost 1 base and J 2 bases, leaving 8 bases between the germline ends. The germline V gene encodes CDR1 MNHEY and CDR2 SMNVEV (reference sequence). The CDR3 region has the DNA TGTGCCAGCAGTTTATTGGGGGGAAACTATGGCTACACCTTC. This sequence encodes CASSLLGGNYGYTF.

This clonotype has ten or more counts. The CDR3 nucleotides read TGTGCCTGGATCCCCTGGGGAGCTAGCGAGCAGTTCTTC. Amino acids: CAWIPWGASEQFF. This rearrangement joins TRBV30 to TRBJ2-1; tentatively, D is TRBD2 (5 bases). Trimming cost V 4 bases and J 10 bases, with 17 bases left between them. The length of the CDR3 is 13 residues. Germline V CDR1 and CDR2: GTSNPN, SVGIG (reference sequence).

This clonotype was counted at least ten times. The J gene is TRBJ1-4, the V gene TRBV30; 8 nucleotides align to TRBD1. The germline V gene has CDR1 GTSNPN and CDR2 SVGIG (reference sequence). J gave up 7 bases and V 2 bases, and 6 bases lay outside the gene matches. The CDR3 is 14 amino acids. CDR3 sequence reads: CAWSTGQVLEKLFF. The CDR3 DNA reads TGTGCCTGGAGTACGGGACAGGTCCTTGAAAAACTGTTTTTT.

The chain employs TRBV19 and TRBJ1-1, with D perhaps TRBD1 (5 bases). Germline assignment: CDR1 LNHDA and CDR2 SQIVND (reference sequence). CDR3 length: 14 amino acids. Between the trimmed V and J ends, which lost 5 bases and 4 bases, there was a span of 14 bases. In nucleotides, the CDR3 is TGTGCCAGTAGTCCCGTTCGGGGGTTCACTGAAGCTTTCTTT. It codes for CASSPVRGFTEAFF. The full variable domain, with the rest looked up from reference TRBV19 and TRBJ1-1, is DGGITQSPKYLFRKEGQNVTLSCEQNLNHDAMYWYRQDPGQGLRLIYYSQIVNDFQKGDIAEGYSVSREKKESFPLTVTSAQKNPTAFYLCASSPVRGFTEAFFGQGTRLTVV.

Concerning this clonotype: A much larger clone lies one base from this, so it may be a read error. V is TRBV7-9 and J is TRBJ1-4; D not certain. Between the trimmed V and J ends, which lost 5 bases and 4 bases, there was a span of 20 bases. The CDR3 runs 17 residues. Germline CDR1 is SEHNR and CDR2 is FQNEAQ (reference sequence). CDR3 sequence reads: CASSAIPLGAGNEKLFF. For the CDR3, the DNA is TGTGCCAGCAGCGCCATTCCTCTGGGTGCCGGTAATGAAAAACTGTTTTTT.

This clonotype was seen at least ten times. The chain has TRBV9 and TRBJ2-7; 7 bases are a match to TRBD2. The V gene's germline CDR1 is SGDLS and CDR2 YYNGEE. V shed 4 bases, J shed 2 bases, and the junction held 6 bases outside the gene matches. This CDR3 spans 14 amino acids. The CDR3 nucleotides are TGTGCCAGCAGCCAATTAGCGGGCACCTACGAGCAGTACTTC. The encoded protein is CASSQLAGTYEQYF.

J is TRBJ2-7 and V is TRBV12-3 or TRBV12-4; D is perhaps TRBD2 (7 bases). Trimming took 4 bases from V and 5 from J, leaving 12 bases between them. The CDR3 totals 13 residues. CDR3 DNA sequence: TGTGCCAGCAGTTACCGGGGGGCCCACGAGCAGTACTTC. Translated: CASSYRGAHEQYF.

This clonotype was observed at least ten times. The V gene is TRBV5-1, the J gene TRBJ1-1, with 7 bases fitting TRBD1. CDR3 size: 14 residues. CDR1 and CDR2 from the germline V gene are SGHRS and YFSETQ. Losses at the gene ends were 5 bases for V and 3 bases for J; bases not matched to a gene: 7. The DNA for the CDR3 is TGCGCCAGCAGTTCCTCAGGGGGGGACACTGAAGCTTTCTTT. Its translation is CASSSSGGDTEAFF.

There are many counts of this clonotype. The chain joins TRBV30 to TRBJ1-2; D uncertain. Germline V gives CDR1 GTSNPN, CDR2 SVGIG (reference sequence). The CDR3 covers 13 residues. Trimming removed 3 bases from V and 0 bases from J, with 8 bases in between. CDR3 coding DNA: TGTGCCTGGAGCTGGGAGCCTAACTATGGCTACACCTTC. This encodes CAWSWEPNYGYTF.

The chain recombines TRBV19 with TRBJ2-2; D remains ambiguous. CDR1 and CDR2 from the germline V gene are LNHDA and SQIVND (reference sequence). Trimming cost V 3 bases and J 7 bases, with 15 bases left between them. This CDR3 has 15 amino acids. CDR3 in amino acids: CASSILVLAGGELFF. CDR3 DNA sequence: TGTGCCAGTAGTATTCTAGTATTGGCAGGCGGGGAGCTGTTTTTT.

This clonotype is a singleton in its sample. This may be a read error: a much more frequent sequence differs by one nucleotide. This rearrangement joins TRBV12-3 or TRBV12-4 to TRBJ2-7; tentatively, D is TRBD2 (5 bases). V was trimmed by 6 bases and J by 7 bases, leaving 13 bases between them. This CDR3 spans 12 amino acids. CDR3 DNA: TGTGCCAGCAGGGGTGGGAGTTGGGAGCAGTACTTC. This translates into CASRGGSWEQYF.

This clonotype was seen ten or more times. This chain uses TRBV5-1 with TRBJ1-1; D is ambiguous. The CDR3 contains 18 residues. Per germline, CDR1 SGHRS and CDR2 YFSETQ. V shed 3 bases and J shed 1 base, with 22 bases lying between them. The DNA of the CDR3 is TGCGCCAGCAGCTCCATTATACGTGCAGGTCCGGCGAACACTGAAGCTTTCTTT. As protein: CASSSIIRAGPANTEAFF.

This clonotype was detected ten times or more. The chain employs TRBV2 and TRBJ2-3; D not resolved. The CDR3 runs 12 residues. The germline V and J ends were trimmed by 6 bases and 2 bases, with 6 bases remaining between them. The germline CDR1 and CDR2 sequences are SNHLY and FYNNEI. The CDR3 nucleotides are TGTGCCAGCAGCGGACCCACAGATACGCAGTATTTT. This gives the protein CASSGPTDTQYF.

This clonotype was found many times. CDR3 sequence (DNA): TGTGCCAGCAGTTTAGCAGACAGGGATGAAGCTTTCTTT. Its protein is CASSLADRDEAFF. The chain carries TRBV12-3 or TRBV12-4 and TRBJ1-1, with 7 positions matching TRBD1. The V segment lost 0 bases and the J segment 7 bases; nucleotides outside the gene matches: 2. The CDR3 totals 13 residues.